The 23 T cell receptor delta chains below all came from one sample that was sequenced in a study of γδ T cells in repeated Plasmodium falciparum infection. Gammadelta T cells were flow-sorted from PBMC into Vgamma9/Vdelta2+ and Vdelta2-negative populations for bulk analysis. TCRdb called clones anew from the multiplex PCR reads with CATT. The profile shows about 57,000 delta-chain clones, over 1.5% of them singletons. The material sequenced was gamma-delta T cells from blood. Every receptor here comes from a pool of human donors (malaria-infected and uninfected, not separated).

Concerning this clone itself: The junction departs from the called germline gene at one end, perhaps through a read error. The V call is TRDV1, the J call TRDJ1, with 8 nucleotides matching TRDD3. TCRdb gives no J gene; it was assigned here by matching the DNA to germline. The CDR3 is 23 amino acids. CDR1 and CDR2 from the germline V gene are TSWWSYY and QGS. This chain's CDR3 is CALVELVPPSLYWGAGDGDKLIF. CDR3 coding DNA: TGTGCTCTTGTGGAACTAGTGCCGCCTTCCCTCTACTGGGGGGCGGGGGATGGCGATAAACTCATCTTT.

Many counts were recorded for this clone. The junction and the germline gene differ at one end; a read error may be behind it. The sample holds other DNA sequences that translate to the same CDR3. This chain links TRDV1 with TRDJ1; 10 positions match TRDD3. The CDR3 runs to 23 residues. CDR1 is TSWWSYY, CDR2 QGS, per germline. CDR3 sequence: CALGEPNASRRFFYWGITGKLIF. CDR3 coding DNA: TGTGCTCTTGGGGAACCTAACGCTTCCCGGAGATTCTTCTACTGGGGGATCACCGGTAAACTCATCTTT.

In the case of this clone: For this DNA, TCRdb reports the protein of a much larger clone, which diverges at residue 4, most likely from a read error; the protein presented here is translated directly from the DNA. The chain employs TRDV1 and TRDJ1; 10 bases align to TRDD3. The J gene is absent in TCRdb and was assigned here via DNA matching to germline. The CDR3 has 21 residues. The germline V gene has CDR1 TSWWSYY and CDR2 QGS. CDR3 region: CALWEMNTGGYAVRYTDKLIF. Here the CDR3 DNA reads TGTGCTCTTTGGGAAATGAACACCGGGGGATACGCAGTAAGGTACACCGATAAACTCATCTTT.

This clone was observed a few times. It may be a read error: a sequence one base away is much more abundant. The rearrangement links TRDV1 to TRDJ1; 9 positions agree with TRDD3. Germline trimming cut 0 bases from V and 7 bases from J; bases unmatched to any gene: 24. The germline gives CDR1 TSWWSYY, CDR2 QGS. The CDR3 runs 21 residues. CDR3 amino acids: CALGELPGRLNAGGWGGKLIF. The CDR3 DNA reads as TGTGCTCTTGGGGAACTTCCTGGTAGATTGAATGCTGGGGGATGGGGCGGTAAACTCATCTTT.

This clone was counted at least ten times. Other DNA sequences from this sample encode an identical CDR3 as well. This rearrangement joins TRDV1 to TRDJ1; 11 nucleotides agree with TRDD3. Germline V gene sequence: CDR1 TSWWSYY, CDR2 QGS. The CDR3 length is 23 residues. V lost 4 bases to trimming and J lost 0 bases; unmatched junction nucleotides: 25. The CDR3 nucleotides are TGTGCTCTTGGGGGGACAACAAAGGTACTGGGGGATAGGGGGGACCCGTACACCGATAAACTCATCTTT. Translation: CALGGTTKVLGDRGDPYTDKLIF.

This clone showed up just a few times. A much larger clone lies one base from this, so it may be a read error. The same CDR3 also results from other DNA sequences found in this sample. The chain carries TRDV1 and TRDJ1; TRDD3 might be the D (7 bases). Germline V gene data show CDR1 as TSWWSYY and CDR2 as QGS. Trimming cost V 4 bases and J 1 base, with 31 bases left between them. The CDR3 totals 21 residues. For the CDR3, the DNA is TGTGCTCTTGGGGTCCTACTCCCTACACATGGACCGGGGGATCTCACCGATAAACTCATCTTT. This sequence encodes CALGVLLPTHGPGDLTDKLIF.

This clone was found a few times. A far bigger clonotype differs at one base, so this is likely a read error. Additional DNA sequences in this sample encode the identical CDR3. V is TRDV1 and J is TRDJ1, with 8 bases that match TRDD3. The length of the CDR3 is 19 residues. Germline V gene data show CDR1 as TSWWSYY and CDR2 as QGS. CDR3 loop: CALGELGRSAIWGRNKLIF. Here the CDR3 DNA reads TGTGCTCTTGGGGAACTTGGGCGGTCCGCCATCTGGGGGAGAAATAAACTCATCTTC.

This clone was recorded many times. The rearrangement uses TRDV1 and TRDJ1, with D possibly being TRDD2 or TRDD3 (5 bases each). V was clipped by 3 bases and J by 0 bases, with 35 bases between them. Germline CDR1 TSWWSYY, CDR2 QGS. The CDR3 spans 23 residues. This CDR3 reads CALGEFSSRSYWRKKTYTDKLIF. The CDR3 DNA reads TGTGCTCTTGGGGAGTTCTCTTCCCGATCATACTGGAGGAAGAAAACGTACACCGATAAACTCATCTTT.

Concerning this clone: This likely reflects a read error, since a far larger clone is one base away. Other DNA sequences in the same sample also yield this CDR3. No J gene was called, and the V gene is TRDV1; no DNA check was done on the table's D call, TRDD3. The CDR3 is 21 residues long. Germline V gene sequence: CDR1 TSWWSYY, CDR2 QGS. The CDR3 protein is CALGERYFNTIRDTRVVNLIF. As DNA, the CDR3 is TGCGCTCTTGGGGAAAGGTATTTTAATACTATAAGGGATACGAGAGTGGTGAATCTCATCTTT.

In its sample, this clone was seen many times. TCRdb's entry gives the protein of a much larger clone, which mismatches this DNA's translation at residue 10, likely from a read error; the protein reported here is translated from the DNA. The chain carries TRDV1 and TRDJ1; 7 bases match TRDD2. The length of the CDR3 is 19 residues. With 5 bases clipped from V and 0 bases from J, the junction kept 18 bases outside the gene matches. Germline-derived CDR1 and CDR2 are TSWWSYY and QGS. The CDR3 bases are TGTGCTCTTGGGACCTCTATTCCTACAGCGTGGGAGTACACCGATAAACTCATCTTT. It codes for CALGTSIPTAWEYTDKLIF.

This clone was found a few times. The sample holds other DNA sequences that translate to the same CDR3. J is TRDJ1 and V is TRDV1; weak D call: TRDD2 (7 bases). Germline V gives CDR1 TSWWSYY, CDR2 QGS. Trimming pared 0 bases from V and 0 bases from J, leaving 35 bases between. The CDR3 is 24 amino acids. The CDR3 sequence is CALGELGFLLPRRFLGRNTDKLIF. CDR3 DNA: TGTGCTCTTGGGGAACTCGGCTTCTTACTTCCTAGACGGTTCCTGGGGCGAAACACCGATAAACTCATCTTT.

This clone was seen a few times. The protein TCRdb lists belongs to a much larger clone and differs from this DNA's translation at residue 18, which points to a read error; the protein shown is made from the DNA. This chain links TRDV1 with TRDJ3; D may be TRDD3 (5 bases). This CDR3 has 21 amino acids. The germline CDR1 and CDR2 sequences are TSWWSYY and QGS. Here the CDR3 DNA reads TGTGCTCTTGGGTATTTCCCCGCCGCCTGGGTTCACTCCTGGGACACCCGACGGATGTTTTTC. Translated: CALGYFPAAWVHSWDTRRMFF.

Points on this clone: TCRdb's entry gives the protein of a much larger clone, which mismatches this DNA's translation at residue 10, likely from a read error; the protein reported here is translated from the DNA. This sequence joins TRDV2 and TRDJ1; 9 bases line up with TRDD3. The J gene was missing in TCRdb and was found by matching the end of the DNA to germline. Germline loops: CDR1 GEAIGNYY, CDR2 EKD. The J segment lost 0 bases and the V segment lost 5 bases, leaving 15 bases of the junction unmatched. The CDR3 is made up of 18 amino acids. In DNA form, the CDR3 reads TGTGCCTGTGCCCCGTACTGGGGGAGAGGGGGTTACACCGATAAACTCATCTTT. It specifies CACAPYWGRGGYTDKLIF.

Ten or more counts support this clone. The V gene is TRDV1, but the J gene lacks a call. This CDR3 is 14 amino acids long. CDR1 and CDR2 from the germline V gene are TSWWSYY and QGS. The CDR3 is CALGDRSPAGRLIF. In nucleotides, the CDR3 is TGTGCTCTTGGGGATCGTTCCCCTGCCGGGAGGCTCATCTTT.

This chain joins TRDV1 and TRDJ1, with 10 positions matching TRDD3. No J gene was available from TCRdb, and it was assigned here by a germline match of the DNA. This CDR3 region has 19 residues. From germline, CDR1 is TSWWSYY and CDR2 QGS. V lost 3 bases and J lost 2; bases outside the gene matches: 15. CDR3 coding DNA: TGTGCTCTTGGGGATCCTCACTCCTACGCCTGGGGGATAACCGATAAACTCATCTTT. Its translation: CALGDPHSYAWGITDKLIF.

On this clone: TCRdb shows a much larger clone's protein in place of this DNA's translation, and the two differ at residue 17, likely through a read error; the protein shown is translated from the DNA. J is TRDJ2 and V is TRDV1; D is possibly TRDD3 (6 bases). Per the germline V gene, CDR1 is TSWWSYY and CDR2 is QGS. This CDR3 contains 23 residues. Trimming pared 5 bases from V and 4 bases from J, leaving 38 bases between. CDR3 DNA sequence: TGTGCTCTTGGGACGAGGGGTAGATATCGGGTCGTTGGAGGGGGGGAGAAGACAGCACAACTCTTCTTT. Residues: CALGTRGRYRVVGGGEKTAQLFF.

This clone was counted ten times or more. The protein recorded in TCRdb matches a much larger clone and deviates from this DNA's translation at residue 5, suggesting a read error; the protein here is obtained by translating the DNA. J is TRDJ1 and V is TRDV1, with 13 bases fitting TRDD3. The J gene, missing from TCRdb, was assigned here through DNA to germline matching. The V gene's germline CDR1 is TSWWSYY and CDR2 QGS. The length of the CDR3 is 21 residues. The CDR3 region is CALGERSNWGIRGGYTDKLIF. CDR3 sequence (DNA): TGTGCTCTTGGCGAACGGTCCAACTGGGGGATACGAGGGGGGTACACCGATAAACTCATCTTT.

This clone turned up a few times. For this DNA, TCRdb reports the protein of a much larger clone, which diverges at residue 13, most likely from a read error; the protein presented here is translated directly from the DNA. Other DNA sequences in this specimen translate into the identical CDR3. The chain carries TRDV3 and TRDJ1; the D gene is possibly TRDD3 (5 bases). The CDR3 totals 18 residues. The germline V gene encodes CDR1 TVYSNPD and CDR2 GDNSRS (reference sequence). Trimming stripped 1 base from V and 3 bases from J, with 27 bases between. The CDR3 DNA follows: TGTGCCTTTAACAGGGTACCGTCCTTAATTTCATACGCCGATAAACTCATCTTT. It translates to CAFNRVPSLISYADKLIF.

In regard to this clone: A read error likely explains this, since a far larger clone differs by one base. Within the sample, other DNA sequences also encode this same CDR3. CDR3 in amino acids: CAYRLRLGDFTDKLIF. The CDR3 nucleotides are TGTGCTTATAGACTACGTCTGGGGGACTTCACCGATAAACTCATCTTT. J is TRDJ1 and V is TRAV38-2/DV8, with TRDD3 matching over 8 bases. V dropped 5 bases and J dropped 1; count of bases not matched to a gene: 10. CDR3 size: 16 residues. CDR1 is TSESDYY and CDR2 is QEAYKQQN in the germline V gene.

About this clone: The TCRdb record carries a much larger clone's protein, which differs from this DNA's translation at residue 10; a read error is the likely cause, and the protein listed here is the DNA translation. This chain connects TRDV1 to TRDJ1, with TRDD3 matching over 10 bases. Germline V gene sequence: CDR1 TSWWSYY, CDR2 QGS. There are 14 residues in the CDR3. CDR3 region: CALAFGGYTNKLIF. For the CDR3, the DNA is TGTGCTCTTGCGTTTGGGGGATACACCAATAAACTCATCTTT.

Worth noting for this clone: A far larger clone is one nucleotide away, so this likely arose from a read error. The sample holds other DNA sequences that translate to the same CDR3. The V gene call is TRDV1, and the J gene call is absent; the listed D gene, TRDD3, was not tested against the DNA. The CDR3 is 25 amino acids. Germline CDR1 reads TSWWSYY; CDR2 reads QGS. CDR3 bases: TGTGCTCTTGGGCATCCTTTTCCCTTTTTTCCTCCCCATTTGGTGGGGGATAAATACACCGATAAGCTCATCTTT. Its translation is CALGHPFPFFPPHLVGDKYTDKLIF.

This clone was counted between two and nine times. TCRdb lists the protein of a much larger clone for this DNA, which differs at residue 4, so this is likely a read error; the protein given here is translated from the DNA itself. This chain links TRDV2 with TRDJ1; 7 nucleotides agree with TRDD3. CDR1 GEAIGNYY and CDR2 EKD come from the germline V gene. This CDR3 is built from 18 residues. The CDR3 region is CACGTLSTGAGPTDKLIF. CDR3 coding DNA: TGTGCCTGTGGCACCCTTAGTACTGGGGCTGGCCCCACCGATAAACTCATCTTT.

This clone was detected ten times or more. A far more abundant clone sits one base away, making this likely a read error. The same CDR3 can be traced to other DNA sequences in this sample. This rearrangement joins TRDV1 to TRDJ1; 7 bases map to TRDD3. Germline V gene lookup returns CDR1 TSWWSYY and CDR2 QGS. There are 15 residues in the CDR3. The CDR3 coding sequence is TGTGCTCTTGGGGAACGAGGGATACACACCGATAAGCTCATCTTT. Its protein is CALGERGIHTDKLIF.